A few counts support the clone carrying this T cell receptor beta chain. The data were obtained in a study of sequential checkpoint blockade in melanoma. Overall study: Each arm's sequence ended with maintenance nivolumab.

TCRdb keeps only in-frame clones here, not all; method: immunoSEQ multiplex PCR. Of over 8,000 clones detected, roughly three fifths appear once; the ten largest clones hold 40% to 60%. Trimming removed 7 bases at V and 10 bases at J, with 19 bases between. The CDR3 is made up of 14 amino acids. Looked up from germline, CDR1 is SEHNR and CDR2 is FQNEAQ (reference sequence). Regarding treatment: randomized to nivolumab then ipilimumab (arm A) or the reverse (arm B). This sequence was found in a human patient with melanoma. Some clones in this sample may be carry-over from other donors' samples. The gene calls are TRBV7-9 and TRBJ1-4, with D unclear. Sequencing used CD8+ T cells sorted from blood (inferred from file names), obtained from a patient given nivolumab and ipilimumab in sequence. DNA of the CDR3: TGTGCCAGCACTCGAGCTATTACGGAGGGAAAACTGTTTTTT. It translates to CASTRAITEGKLFF.